The text below deals with one T cell receptor (beta chain). Its antigen is undetermined. A junction boundary mismatches the germline segment, possibly from a read error. These data originate in a study of blood T cells in healthy people across ages. Regarding the study as a whole: The study could not conclusively compare naive and antigen-experienced cells, given its unsorted PBMCs. Observed TCR beta diversity showed a strong correlation with the percentage of naive T cells as measured by flow cytometry. Estimates of diversity drawn from one million T cells were considered underestimates. No one knew whether donors had CMV, which possibly confounded expanded clonotype changes.

Primed by a sample-barcoded 5' primer and a J-beta primer mix, a second PCR proceeded for 7 to 11 cycles. TCRdb ran MiXCR on the 5' RACE reads and lists one entry per CDR3 protein. The sample contains fewer than 2,000,000 distinct CDR3 sequences, about 39% of which appear only once. From germline, CDR1 is SGHDN and CDR2 FVKESK. The CDR3 spans 16 residues. The rearrangement joins TRBV14 to TRBJ2-3; D not certain. This TCR derives from a human donor in good health. The sample comprised blood. In nucleotides, the CDR3 is TGTGTCAGCAGCCAAGATGCCGGGCTACGCACAGATACGCAGTATTTT. The encoded protein is CVSSQDAGLRTDTQYF. The whole variable domain, filled in from reference TRBV14 and TRBJ2-3, reads EAGVTQFPSHSVIEKGQTVTLRCDPISGHDNLYWYRRVMGKEIKFLLHFVKESKQDESGMPNNRFLAERTGGTYSTLKVQPAELEDSGVYFCVSSQDAGLRTDTQYFGPGTRLTVL.